Each of the 25 T cell receptor beta chains below was sequenced from the same sample in a study of blood T cell repertoires in COVID-19. Only in-frame clones appear in the TCRdb table, and some are missing; sequencing was by immunoSEQ multiplex PCR. The table records 85,000 to 130,000 clones, approximately 80% of them present only once. The sequencing sample was made of peripheral blood. The receptors come from a woman in her fifties or sixties with acute or convalescent COVID-19.

The chain is built from TRBV21-1 and TRBJ2-1; the D call TRBD2 from the table was never checked on the DNA. TRBV21-1 is described as a pseudogene. This CDR3 spans 10 amino acids. CDR3 nucleotides: TGTGCCAGCAATGGCGGGGGGCAGTTCTTC. Its protein is CASNGGGQFF.

V usage is TRBV5-4 and J usage is TRBJ2-1, with 10 bases that match TRBD1. With 0 bases clipped from V and 1 base from J, the junction kept 4 bases outside the gene matches. CDR1 and CDR2 from the germline V gene are SGHNT and YYREEE (reference sequence). The CDR3 loop spans 17 amino acids. The CDR3: CASSLGQGAMSYNEQFF. In nucleotides, the CDR3 is TGTGCCAGCAGCTTGGGACAGGGGGCAATGTCCTACAATGAGCAGTTCTTC.

The J gene is TRBJ2-2, the V gene TRBV15, with D uncertain. In germline, CDR1 is LNHNV, CDR2 YYDKDF (reference sequence). Trimming stripped 5 bases from V and 2 bases from J, with 6 bases between. This CDR3 has 13 amino acids. In DNA form, the CDR3 reads TGTGCCACCAGCCAGACAAACACCGGGGAGCTGTTTTTT. Translated: CATSQTNTGELFF.

This sequence joins TRBV9 and TRBJ1-6, with D possibly TRBD1 on 6 matching bases. CDR3 size: 16 residues. V dropped 3 bases and J dropped 9 bases, with 19 bases sitting between them. In germline, CDR1 is SGDLS, CDR2 YYNGEE. The CDR3 DNA sequence: TGTGCCAGCAGCGCCCGACCCAGGGGTGAAGGTTCACCCCTCCACTTT. Its protein product is CASSARPRGEGSPLHF.

The chain couples TRBV28 to TRBJ1-1; no definite D call. The V end lost 6 bases, the J end lost 6 bases, and 17 bases lay between the germline ends. Germline V CDR1 and CDR2: MDHEN, SYDVKM. The CDR3 has 14 residues. CDR3 nucleotides: TGTGCCAGCAGCCCTCCCGGGAGTCCGTCTGAAGCTTTCTTT. Amino acids: CASSPPGSPSEAFF.

This sequence joins TRBV5-1 and TRBJ2-3; 8 bases are shared with TRBD2. This CDR3 is 14 amino acids long. The J segment lost 1 base and the V segment lost 5 bases, leaving 3 bases of the junction unmatched. Germline values: CDR1 SGHRS, CDR2 YFSETQ. The CDR3 nucleotides read TGCGCCAGCAGTAATAGCGGGGGCACAGATACGCAGTATTTT. Protein: CASSNSGGTDTQYF.

The V gene is TRBV5-4, the J gene TRBJ1-6; unclear D gene. Germline values: CDR1 SGHNT, CDR2 YYREEE (reference sequence). The CDR3 runs 14 residues. The ends were cut back, 4 bases at V and 8 bases at J, with 13 bases in the middle. The chain's CDR3 is CASSHQVGDSPLHF. Here the CDR3 DNA reads TGTGCCAGCAGCCACCAGGTGGGCGATTCACCCCTCCACTTT.

The V and J genes are TRBV11-2 and TRBJ2-7; TRBD2 agrees at 11 bases. Germline V gives CDR1 SGHAT, CDR2 FQNNGV. Trimming at V came to 1 base and at J to 7 bases, leaving 12 bases not matched to a gene. The CDR3 has 17 residues. The CDR3 DNA reads TGTGCCAGCAGCTTAGTCTTTGGGCTAGCGGGAGGTTGGGAGCAGTACTTC. Translating gives CASSLVFGLAGGWEQYF.

The chain couples TRBV24-1 to TRBJ2-1; 10 bases are shared with TRBD2. CDR1 KGHDR and CDR2 SFDVKD come from the germline V gene. V gave up 4 bases and J gave up 9 bases; unmatched junction bases: 8. This CDR3 region has 15 residues. The CDR3 loop is CATSDPLAGDSEQFF. CDR3 in DNA: TGTGCCACCAGTGACCCCCTAGCGGGAGACAGTGAGCAGTTCTTC.

The chain is built from TRBV7-2 and TRBJ2-1, with 10 nucleotides matching TRBD2. The ends lost 4 bases at V and 5 bases at J; junction bases unmatched: 5. CDR3 length equals 15 residues. Germline values: CDR1 SGHTA, CDR2 FQGNSA. The CDR3 nucleotides are TGTGCCAGCAGCTCAAGTAGCGGGGGGCACAATGAGCAGTTCTTC. Its translation is CASSSSSGGHNEQFF.

The chain has TRBV3-1 (or the pseudogene TRBV3-2) and TRBJ2-5, with TRBD1 matching 7 bases. The junction had 2 bases not matched to a gene; V was cut back by 6 bases and J by 1 base. The CDR3 is 13 residues long. Germline V gene lookup returns CDR1 LGHDT and CDR2 YNNKEL (reference sequence). CDR3 sequence: CASRRTGQETQYF. DNA for the CDR3: TGTGCCAGCAGGAGGACAGGCCAAGAGACCCAGTACTTC.

The chain is built from TRBV7-9 and TRBJ2-5, with 10 nucleotides matching TRBD2. The CDR3 has 15 amino acids. Trimming at V came to 8 bases and at J to 0 bases, leaving 6 bases not matched to a gene. Germline V gives CDR1 SEHNR, CDR2 FQNEAQ (reference sequence). For the CDR3, the DNA is TGTGCCAGCGGTGGACTAGCGGAGTACCAAGAGACCCAGTACTTC. Translating gives CASGGLAEYQETQYF.

V is TRBV11-3 and J is TRBJ2-7, with D possibly being TRBD2 (5 bases). This CDR3 has 14 amino acids. From germline, CDR1 is SGHNT and CDR2 YENEEA. Between the trimmed V and J ends, which lost 5 bases and 6 bases, there was a span of 17 bases. The CDR3 here is CASSDYARGGEQYF. In nucleotides, the CDR3 is TGTGCCAGCAGCGATTACGCCCGAGGAGGCGAGCAGTACTTC.

The chain joins TRBV7-9 to TRBJ2-1; D is unresolved. Germline values: CDR1 SEHNR, CDR2 FQNEAQ (reference sequence). The V end lost 3 bases, the J end lost 6 bases, and 3 bases lay between the germline ends. The CDR3 consists of 11 residues. CDR3 in amino acids: CASSFGNEQFF. In DNA form, the CDR3 reads TGTGCCAGCAGCTTCGGCAATGAGCAGTTCTTC.

The chain combines TRBV3-1 (or the pseudogene TRBV3-2) with TRBJ1-1; the D is unclear. Germline loops: CDR1 LGHDT, CDR2 YNNKEL (reference sequence). This CDR3 comprises 14 residues. The V end lost 4 bases, the J end lost 0 bases, and 9 bases lay between the germline ends. This chain's CDR3 is CASSPRLMNTEAFF. The CDR3 DNA is TGTGCCAGCAGCCCGAGACTAATGAACACTGAAGCTTTCTTT.

This chain joins TRBV28 and TRBJ1-2; the D is unclear. The CDR3 runs 12 residues. Trimming took off 6 bases at V and 2 bases at J, with 7 bases between the two ends. Germline CDR1 is MDHEN and CDR2 is SYDVKM. Here the CDR3 reads CASSIMNYGYTF. The CDR3 nucleotides are TGTGCCAGCAGCATCATGAACTATGGCTACACCTTC.

This chain uses TRBV9 with TRBJ2-3; the match to TRBD2 covers 12 bases. Germline V gene sequence: CDR1 SGDLS, CDR2 YYNGEE. Losses at the gene ends were 0 bases for V and 3 bases for J; bases not matched to a gene: 5. The CDR3 covers 17 residues. The CDR3 nucleotides read TGTGCCAGCAGCGTAGCGACTAGCGGGAGCGGGACAGATACGCAGTATTTT. It specifies CASSVATSGSGTDTQYF.

The rearrangement links TRBV11-2 to TRBJ1-1, with a tentative D call TRBD1 (5 bases). The V end lost 5 bases, the J end lost 11 bases, and 15 bases lay between the germline ends. The CDR3 covers 12 residues. From germline, CDR1 is SGHAT and CDR2 FQNNGV. The CDR3 coding sequence is TGTGCCAGCAGCCACGCCGGGGGTTCGGCTTTCTTT. It translates to CASSHAGGSAFF. Together with reference TRBV11-2 and TRBJ1-1, the CDR3 gives the full variable domain: EAGVAQSPRYKIIEKRQSVAFWCNPISGHATLYWYQQILGQGPKLLIQFQNNGVVDDSQLPKDRFSAERLKGVDSTLKIQPAKLEDSAVYLCASSHAGGSAFFGQGTRLTVV.

The chain employs TRBV29-1 and TRBJ1-2; D gene uncertain. The germline V gene encodes CDR1 SQVTM and CDR2 ANQGSEA. V shed 3 bases and J shed 2 bases, with 4 bases lying between them. This CDR3 contains 11 residues. CDR3 region: CSVDRNYGYTF. The CDR3, as DNA: TGCAGCGTTGACAGGAACTATGGCTACACCTTC.

The genes are TRBV18 and TRBJ1-1; D call uncertain. In germline, CDR1 is KGHSH, CDR2 LQKENI. The length of the CDR3 is 13 residues. V lost 3 bases and J lost 1, with 6 bases in between. DNA of the CDR3: TGTGCCAGCTCACCGGCGGGGAACACTGAAGCTTTCTTT. It codes for CASSPAGNTEAFF.

The V call is TRBV28, the J call TRBJ2-7; TRBD2 aligns across 13 bases. Germline V gives CDR1 MDHEN, CDR2 SYDVKM. V dropped 3 bases and J dropped 6; count of bases not matched to a gene: 5. The CDR3 has 15 amino acids. CDR3 sequence reads: CASSFSGTSGIEQYF. CDR3 DNA: TGTGCCAGCAGTTTCTCCGGGACTAGCGGGATCGAGCAGTACTTC.

The chain has TRBV5-1 and TRBJ1-1; 8 bases line up with TRBD1. Germline V gives CDR1 SGHRS, CDR2 YFSETQ. This CDR3 is 13 amino acids long. V shed 3 bases, J shed 10 bases, and the junction held 8 bases outside the gene matches. The DNA of the CDR3 is TGCGCCAGCAGCTCCGAAGGACAGGGCTCAGCTTTCTTT. This encodes CASSSEGQGSAFF.

The rearrangement uses TRBV19 and TRBJ2-3, with 7 bases fitting TRBD2. The CDR3 length is 17 residues. Germline assignment: CDR1 LNHDA and CDR2 SQIVND (reference sequence). Trimming at V came to 5 bases and at J to 0 bases, leaving 11 bases not matched to a gene. The CDR3 protein is CASSGASGHPSTDTQYF. The DNA of the CDR3 is TGTGCCAGTAGTGGGGCTAGCGGCCACCCTAGCACAGATACGCAGTATTTT.

The gene calls are TRBV3-1 (or the pseudogene TRBV3-2) and TRBJ2-3, with 13 bases that match TRBD2. The CDR3 totals 16 residues. Germline trimming cut 6 bases from V and 2 bases from J; bases unmatched to any gene: 5. Per the germline V gene, CDR1 is LGHDT and CDR2 is YNNKEL (reference sequence). The CDR3 sequence is CASRVTSGGNTDTQYF. The CDR3 DNA reads as TGTGCCAGCAGAGTGACTAGCGGGGGGAACACAGATACGCAGTATTTT.

This chain uses TRBV2 with TRBJ2-1; D is ambiguous. The CDR3 loop spans 12 amino acids. Per the germline V gene, CDR1 is SNHLY and CDR2 is FYNNEI. Trimming took 6 bases from V and 9 from J, leaving 12 bases between them. CDR3 sequence reads: CASRISVSEQFF. The CDR3 nucleotides read TGTGCCAGCAGGATTTCAGTGTCTGAGCAGTTCTTC.